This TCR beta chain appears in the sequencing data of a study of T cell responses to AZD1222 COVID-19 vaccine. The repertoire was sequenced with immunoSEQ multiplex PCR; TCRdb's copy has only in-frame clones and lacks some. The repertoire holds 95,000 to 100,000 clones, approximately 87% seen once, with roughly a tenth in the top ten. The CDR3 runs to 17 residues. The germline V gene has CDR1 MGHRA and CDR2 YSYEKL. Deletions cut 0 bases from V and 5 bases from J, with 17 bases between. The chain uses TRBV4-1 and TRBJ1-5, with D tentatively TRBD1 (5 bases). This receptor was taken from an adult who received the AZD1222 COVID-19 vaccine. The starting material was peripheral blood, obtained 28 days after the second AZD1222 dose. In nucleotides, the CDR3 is TGCGCCAGCAGCCAAGAACAGGTGGGAATAGGGGATCAGCCCCAGCATTTT. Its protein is CASSQEQVGIGDQPQHF.